This T cell receptor (beta chain) was recorded in a study of blood T cell repertoires in COVID-19. Looking at the study overall: Sites across the United States, Italy and Spain contributed samples from acute and convalescent COVID-19. T cells, B-cell-depleted T cells, or PBMCs supplied cDNA or gDNA.

Authors' methods: Amplification from reference gene primers served as the basis for estimated nucleated cell counts. Assay used: immunoSEQ multiplex PCR; TCRdb lists only in-frame clones, some missing. V, J and clone size were drawn from that table, and D and trimming were deduced from the DNA. The data contain 300,000 to 350,000 clones, roughly nine tenths of them singletons. Trimming stripped 0 bases from V and 5 bases from J, with 12 bases between. CDR3 size: 14 residues. In germline, CDR1 is GTSNPN, CDR2 SVGIG (reference sequence). Seattle's cohort entered during active infection and was followed longitudinally.

Sequencing was carried out using peripheral blood. The V and J genes are TRBV30 and TRBJ2-3; D is possibly TRBD2 (6 bases). This clonotype was obtained from a woman aged 55-75 years with COVID-19, enrolled during active disease. The CDR3 here is CAWSVRRLGDTQYF. CDR3 nucleotides: TGTGCCTGGAGTGTACGGCGACTAGGAGATACGCAGTATTTT.